The clone carrying this T cell receptor (beta chain) was recorded at least ten times. What it recognizes is unknown. This entry belongs to a study of post-analysis software for immune sequencing data. The wider study: The study covered relapsing-remitting, secondary progressive and progressive-relapsing courses of multiple sclerosis.

The authors incorporated unique molecular identifiers into the TCR beta cDNA libraries. Input of roughly 1 to 11 million T cells yielded about half a million cDNA molecules. MiXCR, applied by TCRdb to the PCR reads, yields one record per CDR3 protein. In the table there are about 540,000 distinct CDR3 sequences, roughly 34% of which are singletons. The germline V gene has CDR1 LGHNA and CDR2 YNFKEQ. J was trimmed by 3 bases and V by 3 bases; bases with no gene match: 13. The CDR3 spans 18 residues. General study points: Controls showed lower frequencies than patients for five TRBV segments, and TRBV5-6, TRBV5-1 and TRBV20-1 were among these. Co-batched samples clustered tightly together by F measure. Compared against controls, patients with multiple sclerosis displayed significantly lower normalized Chao1 diversity.

The chain uses TRBV4-2 and TRBJ2-7; TRBD2 aligns across 11 bases. The sequenced material came from blood. The receptor was isolated from a girl aged 2 to 17 with multiple sclerosis. CDR3: CASSQRIPTSGGSYEQYF. Written as DNA, the CDR3 is TGTGCCAGCAGCCAGCGCATCCCCACTAGCGGGGGCAGCTACGAGCAGTACTTC.